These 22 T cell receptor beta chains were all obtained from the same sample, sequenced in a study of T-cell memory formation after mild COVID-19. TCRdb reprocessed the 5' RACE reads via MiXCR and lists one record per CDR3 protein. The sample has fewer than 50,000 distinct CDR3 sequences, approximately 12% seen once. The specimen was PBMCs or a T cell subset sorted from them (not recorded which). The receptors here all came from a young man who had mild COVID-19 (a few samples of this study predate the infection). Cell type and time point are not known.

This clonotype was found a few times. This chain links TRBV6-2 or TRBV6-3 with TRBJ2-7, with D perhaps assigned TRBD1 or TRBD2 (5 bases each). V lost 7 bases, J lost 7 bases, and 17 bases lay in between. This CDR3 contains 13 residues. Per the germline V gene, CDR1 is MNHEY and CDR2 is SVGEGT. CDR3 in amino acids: CASKRDGPFEQYV. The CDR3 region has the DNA TGTGCCAGCAAACGGGACGGGCCCTTTGAGCAGTACGTC.

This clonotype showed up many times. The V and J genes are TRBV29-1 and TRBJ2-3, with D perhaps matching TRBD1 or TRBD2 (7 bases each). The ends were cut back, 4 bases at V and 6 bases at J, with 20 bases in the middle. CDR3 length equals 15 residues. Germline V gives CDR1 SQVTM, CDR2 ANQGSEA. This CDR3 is CSVGEWRGGGDTQYF. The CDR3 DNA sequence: TGCAGCGTTGGTGAATGGCGGGGAGGGGGCGATACGCAGTATTTT.

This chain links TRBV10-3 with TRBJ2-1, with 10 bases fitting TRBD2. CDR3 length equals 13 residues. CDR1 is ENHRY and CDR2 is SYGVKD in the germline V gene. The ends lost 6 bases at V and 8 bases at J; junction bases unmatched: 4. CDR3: CAIRVGTSDEQFF. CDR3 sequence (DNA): TGTGCCATCAGGGTGGGGACTAGCGATGAGCAGTTCTTC.

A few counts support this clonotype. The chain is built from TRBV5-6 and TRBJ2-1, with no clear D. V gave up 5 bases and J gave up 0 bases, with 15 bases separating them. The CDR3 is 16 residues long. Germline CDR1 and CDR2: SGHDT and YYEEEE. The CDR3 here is CASSTWVLSSYNEQFF. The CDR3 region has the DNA TGTGCCAGCAGTACCTGGGTATTGAGCTCCTACAATGAGCAGTTCTTC. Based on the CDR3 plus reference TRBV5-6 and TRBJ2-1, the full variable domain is DAGVTQSPTHLIKTRGQQVTLRCSPKSGHDTVSWYQQALGQGPQFIFQYYEEEERQRGNFPDRFSGHQFPNYSSELNVNALLLGDSALYLCASSTWVLSSYNEQFFGPGTRLTVL.

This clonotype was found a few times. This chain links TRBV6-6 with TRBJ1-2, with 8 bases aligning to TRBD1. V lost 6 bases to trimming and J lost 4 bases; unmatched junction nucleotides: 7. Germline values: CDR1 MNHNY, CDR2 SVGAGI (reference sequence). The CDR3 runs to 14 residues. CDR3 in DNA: TGTGCCAGCAGCCCGGACAGGGCAGGCTATGGCTACACCTTC. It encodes CASSPDRAGYGYTF.

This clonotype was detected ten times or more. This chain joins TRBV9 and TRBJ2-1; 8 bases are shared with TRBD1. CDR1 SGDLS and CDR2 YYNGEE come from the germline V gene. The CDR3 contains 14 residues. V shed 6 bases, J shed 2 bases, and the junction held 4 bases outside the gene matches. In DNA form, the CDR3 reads TGTGCCAGCACCCCACAGGGGGCCTACAATGAGCAGTTCTTC. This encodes CASTPQGAYNEQFF.

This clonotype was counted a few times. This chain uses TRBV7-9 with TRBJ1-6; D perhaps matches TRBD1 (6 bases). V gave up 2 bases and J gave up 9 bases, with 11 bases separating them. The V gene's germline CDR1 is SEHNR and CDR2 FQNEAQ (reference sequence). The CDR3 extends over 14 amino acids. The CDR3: CASSLQGNTSPLHF. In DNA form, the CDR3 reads TGTGCCAGCAGCTTACAGGGGAATACTTCACCCCTCCACTTT.

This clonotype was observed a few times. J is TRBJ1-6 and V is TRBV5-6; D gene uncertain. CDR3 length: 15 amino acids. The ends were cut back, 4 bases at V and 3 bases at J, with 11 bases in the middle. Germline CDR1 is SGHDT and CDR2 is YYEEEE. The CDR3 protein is CASSPDGGYNSPLHF. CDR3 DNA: TGTGCCAGCAGCCCGGACGGAGGCTATAATTCACCCCTCCACTTT.

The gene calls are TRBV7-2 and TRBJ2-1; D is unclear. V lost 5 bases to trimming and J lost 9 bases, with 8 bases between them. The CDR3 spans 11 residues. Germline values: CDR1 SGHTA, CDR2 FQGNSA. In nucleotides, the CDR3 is TGTGCCAGCAGCGTAGTGGGTGAGCAGTTCTTC. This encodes CASSVVGEQFF.

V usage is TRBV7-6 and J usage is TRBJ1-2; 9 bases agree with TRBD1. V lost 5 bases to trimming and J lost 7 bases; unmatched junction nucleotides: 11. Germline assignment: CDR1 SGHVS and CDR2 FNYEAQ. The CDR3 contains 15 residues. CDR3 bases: TGTGCCAGCAGCCCAGCCCGACAGGGGGTTTTTGGCTACACCTTC. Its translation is CASSPARQGVFGYTF.

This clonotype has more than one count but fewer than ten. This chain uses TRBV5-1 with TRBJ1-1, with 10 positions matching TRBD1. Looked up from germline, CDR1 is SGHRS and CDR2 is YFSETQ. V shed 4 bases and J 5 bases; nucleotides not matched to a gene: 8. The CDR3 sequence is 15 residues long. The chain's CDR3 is CASSTMGQGWTEAFF. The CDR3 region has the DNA TGCGCCAGCAGCACAATGGGACAGGGGTGGACTGAAGCTTTCTTT.

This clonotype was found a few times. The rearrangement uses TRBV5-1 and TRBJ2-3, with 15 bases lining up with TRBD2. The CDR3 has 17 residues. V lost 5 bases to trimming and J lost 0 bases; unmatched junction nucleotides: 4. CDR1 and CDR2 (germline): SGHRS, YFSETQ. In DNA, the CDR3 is TGCGCCAGCAGATGGACTAGCGGGGGGGGTAGCACAGATACGCAGTATTTT. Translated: CASRWTSGGGSTDTQYF.

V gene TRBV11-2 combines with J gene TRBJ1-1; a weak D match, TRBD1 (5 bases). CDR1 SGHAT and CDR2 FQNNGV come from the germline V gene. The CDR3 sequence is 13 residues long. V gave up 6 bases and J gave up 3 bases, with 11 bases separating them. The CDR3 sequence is CASSFRVDTEAFF. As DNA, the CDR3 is TGTGCCAGCAGTTTCAGGGTGGACACTGAAGCTTTCTTT.

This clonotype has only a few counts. For the CDR3, the DNA is TGTGCCAGCATCGCACAGGGGGCTGTTGGCTACACCTTC. It encodes CASIAQGAVGYTF. The chain joins TRBV6-5 to TRBJ1-2, with TRBD1 matching over 9 bases. Germline CDR1 is MNHEY and CDR2 is SVGAGI. Trimming took 7 bases from V and 7 from J; bases not matched to a gene: 7. CDR3 size: 13 residues.

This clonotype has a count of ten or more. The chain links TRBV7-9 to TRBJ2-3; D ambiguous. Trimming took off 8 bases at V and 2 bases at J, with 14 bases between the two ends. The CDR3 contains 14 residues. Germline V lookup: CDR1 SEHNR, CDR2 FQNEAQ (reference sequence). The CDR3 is CASGEWENTDTQYF. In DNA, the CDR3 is TGTGCCAGCGGGGAATGGGAAAACACAGATACGCAGTATTTT.

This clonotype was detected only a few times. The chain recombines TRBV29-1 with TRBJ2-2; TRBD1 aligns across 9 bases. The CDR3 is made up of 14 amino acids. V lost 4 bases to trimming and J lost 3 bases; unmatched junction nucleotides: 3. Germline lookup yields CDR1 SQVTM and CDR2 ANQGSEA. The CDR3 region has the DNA TGCAGCGTTGCGTGGGACAGGGACACCGGGGAGCTGTTTTTT. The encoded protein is CSVAWDRDTGELFF.

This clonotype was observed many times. The CDR3 region is CASSQIAGGSGELFF. The CDR3 region has the DNA TGCGCCAGCAGCCAAATAGCGGGGGGCTCCGGGGAGCTGTTTTTT. The gene calls are TRBV4-1 and TRBJ2-2, with TRBD2 matching 10 bases. V trimming: 2 bases; J trimming: 6 bases; junction bases outside the gene matches: 3. Per the germline V gene, CDR1 is MGHRA and CDR2 is YSYEKL. The length of the CDR3 is 15 residues.

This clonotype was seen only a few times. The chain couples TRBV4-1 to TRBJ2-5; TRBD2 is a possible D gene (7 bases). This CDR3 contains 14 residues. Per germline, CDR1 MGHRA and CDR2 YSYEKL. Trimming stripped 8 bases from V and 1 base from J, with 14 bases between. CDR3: CASRRGAFQETQYF. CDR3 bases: TGCGCCAGCCGCCGGGGGGCTTTCCAAGAGACCCAGTACTTC.

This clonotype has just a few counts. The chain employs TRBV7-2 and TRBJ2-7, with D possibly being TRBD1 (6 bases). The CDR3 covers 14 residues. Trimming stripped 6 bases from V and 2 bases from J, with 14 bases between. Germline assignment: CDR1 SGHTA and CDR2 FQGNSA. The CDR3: CASSAGTKTYEQYF. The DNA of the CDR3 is TGTGCCAGCAGTGCCGGGACAAAAACCTACGAGCAGTACTTC.

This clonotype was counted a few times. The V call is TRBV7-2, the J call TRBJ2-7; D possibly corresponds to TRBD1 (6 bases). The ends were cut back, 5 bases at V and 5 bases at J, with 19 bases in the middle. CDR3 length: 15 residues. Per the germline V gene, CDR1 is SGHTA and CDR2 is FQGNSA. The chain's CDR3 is CASSPDNGRGHEQYF. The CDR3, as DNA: TGTGCCAGCAGCCCCGATAACGGCAGGGGACACGAGCAGTACTTC.

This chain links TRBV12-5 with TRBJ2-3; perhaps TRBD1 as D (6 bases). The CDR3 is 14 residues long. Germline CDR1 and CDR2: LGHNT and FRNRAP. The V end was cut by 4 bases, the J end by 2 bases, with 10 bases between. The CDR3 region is CASGSQGITDTQYF. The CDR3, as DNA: TGTGCTAGTGGTTCACAGGGTATCACAGATACGCAGTATTTT.

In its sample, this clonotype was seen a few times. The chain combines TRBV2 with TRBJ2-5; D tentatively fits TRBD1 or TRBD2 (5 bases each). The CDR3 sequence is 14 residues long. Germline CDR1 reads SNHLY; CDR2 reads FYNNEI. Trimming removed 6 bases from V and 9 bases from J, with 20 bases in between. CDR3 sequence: CASSPRTGPGAQYF. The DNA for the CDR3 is TGTGCCAGCAGCCCCCGGACGGGACCCGGGGCCCAGTACTTC. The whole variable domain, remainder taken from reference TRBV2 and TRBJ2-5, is EPEVTQTPSHQVTQMGQEVILRCVPISNHLYFYWYRQILGQKVEFLVSFYNNEISEKSEIFDDQFSVERPDGSNFTLKIRSTKLEDSAMYFCASSPRTGPGAQYFGPGTRLLVL.